The 20 T cell receptor beta chains given below trace back to one sample, sequenced in a study of breast tumors, draining lymph nodes, adjacent tissues. The lymph nodes were axillary draining lymph nodes from breast cancer patients. TCRdb used MiXCR to reprocess the multiplex PCR reads, holding one entry per CDR3 protein. This table holds over 70,000 distinct CDR3 sequences, about 27% found once. The sequenced sample consisted of axillary lymph node tissue. These receptors all stem from a female donor with breast cancer. Some clones in this sample may be carry-over from other donors' samples.

The table lists this clonotype with many counts. The V gene is TRBV20-1, the J gene TRBJ2-1; unclear D gene. Per the germline V gene, CDR1 is DFQATT and CDR2 is SNEGSKA (reference sequence). CDR3 length: 12 residues. Trimming left V 5 bases short and J 0 bases short, with 5 bases between. The CDR3 DNA reads as TGCAGTGCTTTGAGCTCCTACAATGAGCAGTTCTTC. It is translated as CSALSSYNEQFF.

Details on this clonotype: The junction and the germline gene differ at one end; a read error may be behind it. The chain is built from TRBV7-9 and TRBJ1-5; D gene uncertain. Germline CDR1 reads SEHNR; CDR2 reads FQNEAQ (reference sequence). This CDR3 contains 16 residues. The CDR3 DNA sequence: TGTGCCAGCAGCTCGGAGCGGGAGGTATACAATGAGCCCCAGCATTTT. It translates to CASSSEREVYNEPQHF.

This clonotype was recorded many times. This chain joins TRBV7-2 and TRBJ2-1, with a weak D call TRBD2 (5 bases). V gave up 1 base and J gave up 6 bases, with 13 bases separating them. The germline CDR1 and CDR2 sequences are SGHTA and FQGNSA. The CDR3 runs 15 residues. CDR3 region: CASSLVSRTVNEQFF. CDR3 coding DNA: TGTGCCAGCAGCTTAGTTTCCAGGACTGTCAATGAGCAGTTCTTC.

For this clonotype: The junction shows a germline mismatch at one end, possibly a read error. The V and J genes are TRBV20-1 and TRBJ2-7, with D perhaps given as TRBD1 or TRBD2 (5 bases each). Germline CDR1 is DFQATT and CDR2 is SNEGSKA (reference sequence). The CDR3 extends over 13 amino acids. The CDR3 DNA is TGCAGTGCTAGACGGGACCTTCACTACGCGCAGTACTTC. Translation gives CSARRDLHYAQYF.

This clonotype was recorded at least ten times. The chain's CDR3 is CASSLSGGLGAYEQYF. DNA of the CDR3: TGTGCCAGCAGTTTATCGGGGGGGCTGGGGGCCTACGAGCAGTACTTC. The J gene is TRBJ2-7, the V gene TRBV27, with D possibly matching TRBD2 (7 bases). Germline loops: CDR1 MNHEY, CDR2 SMNVEV (reference sequence). This CDR3 has 16 residues. Trimming left V 0 bases short and J 2 bases short, with 14 bases between.

In this sample, this clonotype turned up many times. This rearrangement joins TRBV30 to TRBJ2-7; D might be TRBD1 (6 bases). V gave up 5 bases and J gave up 1 base, with 12 bases separating them. This CDR3 is built from 13 residues. Looked up from germline, CDR1 is GTSNPN and CDR2 is SVGIG (reference sequence). In nucleotides, the CDR3 is TGTGCCTGGGACGGGGACAAGTCCTACGAGCAGTACTTC. Residues: CAWDGDKSYEQYF.

This clonotype was found many times. The chain links TRBV11-2 to TRBJ2-3; D might be TRBD2 (5 bases). CDR3 length: 13 amino acids. Germline CDR1 is SGHAT and CDR2 is FQNNGV. Trimming took off 6 bases at V and 1 base at J, with 8 bases between the two ends. CDR3 sequence: CASREDGTDTQYF. CDR3 coding DNA: TGTGCCAGCAGGGAGGACGGCACAGATACGCAGTATTTT.

This clonotype was recorded at least ten times. This chain links TRBV4-2 with TRBJ1-3; D is uncertain. The germline V and J ends were trimmed by 2 bases and 6 bases, with 8 bases remaining between them. The CDR3 has 13 residues. Looked up from germline, CDR1 is LGHNA and CDR2 is YNFKEQ. CDR3 nucleotide sequence: TGTGCCAGCAGCCAAAGTCAGCCAAACACCATATATTTT. Translated, it gives CASSQSQPNTIYF.

Many counts were recorded for this clonotype. The rearrangement links TRBV6-2 or TRBV6-3 to TRBJ1-2, with D maybe TRBD1 (5 bases). Germline V lookup: CDR1 MNHEY, CDR2 SVGEGT. Trimming took off 6 bases at V and 5 bases at J, with 16 bases between the two ends. CDR3 length: 14 amino acids. The CDR3 loop reads CASSYNDRTYGYTF. The CDR3 nucleotides are TGTGCCAGCAGCTACAACGACAGAACTTATGGCTACACCTTC.

This clonotype was seen ten or more times. This chain connects TRBV4-1 to TRBJ1-5; D call uncertain. There are 15 residues in the CDR3. The germline V gene has CDR1 MGHRA and CDR2 YSYEKL. Trimming cost V 4 bases and J 3 bases, with 13 bases left between them. CDR3 amino acids: CASSRDTGNNQPQHF. The CDR3 DNA follows: TGCGCCAGCAGCCGAGATACCGGGAACAATCAGCCCCAGCATTTT.

This clonotype was seen at least ten times. A single base separates this from a much larger clone, so it may be a read error. The gene calls are TRBV11-2 and TRBJ2-1; D is undetermined. V gave up 1 base and J gave up 10 bases, with 11 bases separating them. This CDR3 is 13 amino acids long. The germline CDR1 and CDR2 sequences are SGHAT and FQNNGV. The CDR3 is CASSLGSDPEQFF. CDR3 nucleotides: TGTGCCAGCAGCTTAGGAAGTGACCCCGAGCAGTTCTTC.

Ten or more counts support this clonotype. This sequence joins TRBV7-9 and TRBJ2-7, with D tentatively TRBD2 (6 bases). Deletions cut 4 bases from V and 0 bases from J, with 16 bases between. Germline CDR1 and CDR2: SEHNR and FQNEAQ (reference sequence). The CDR3 length is 16 residues. The CDR3 sequence is CASSSGRGTDSYEQYF. CDR3 sequence (DNA): TGTGCCAGCAGCTCCGGGCGTGGGACTGACTCCTACGAGCAGTACTTC.

Of note for this clonotype: The conserved phenylalanine or tryptophan normally closing the CDR3 is absent here, so this likely arose from a read error. The DNA is left out, because the CDR3 cannot be placed on it with certainty; the CDR3 is given as TCRdb lists it. The rearrangement uses TRBV12-3 or TRBV12-4 and TRBJ2-1; TRBD1 is taken as the D call from the table, unchecked against the DNA. The CDR3 length is 15 residues, termini included. Here the CDR3 reads CASTGDRAPYNEQLL.

About this clonotype itself: This sequence may be a read error, since a much larger clone differs from it by one base. V gene TRBV5-5 combines with J gene TRBJ2-7; D gene uncertain. Germline V CDR1 and CDR2: SGHKS, YYEKEE (reference sequence). Trimming left V 3 bases short and J 3 bases short, with 13 bases between. The CDR3 totals 14 residues. This CDR3 reads CASSSRGSGYEQYF. The CDR3 region has the DNA TGTGCCAGCAGCTCGCGAGGATCCGGCTACGAGCAGTACTTC.

This clonotype was counted ten times or more. This sequence joins TRBV20-1 and TRBJ1-5; D is ambiguous. Germline loops: CDR1 DFQATT, CDR2 SNEGSKA (reference sequence). The CDR3 is 13 amino acids. V lost 6 bases and J lost 5, with 14 bases in between. The CDR3 region is CSAPASRDQPQHF. DNA for the CDR3: TGCAGTGCCCCCGCCTCACGGGATCAGCCCCAGCATTTT.

This clonotype was seen repeatedly, ten times or more. The chain carries TRBV2 and TRBJ1-1; 7 bases fit TRBD1. V lost 9 bases, J lost 1 base, and 5 bases stayed unmatched. The CDR3 extends over 13 amino acids. Per germline, CDR1 SNHLY and CDR2 FYNNEI. CDR3: CASGDRANTEAFF. CDR3 sequence (DNA): TGTGCCAGTGGTGACAGGGCGAACACTGAAGCTTTCTTT.

Remarks on this clonotype: Compared with germline, one end of the junction differs, possibly owing to a read error. V is TRBV6-5 and J is TRBJ1-3; D call uncertain. Per the germline V gene, CDR1 is MNHEY and CDR2 is SVGAGI. CDR3 length equals 14 residues. The CDR3 spells CASMLSFSGSTIYF. The CDR3 DNA follows: TGTGCCAGCATGCTCTCATTCTCTGGAAGCACCATATATTTT.

A remark on this clonotype: The CDR3 does not close with the conserved phenylalanine or tryptophan, likely indicating a read error. The rearrangement uses TRBV29-1 and TRBJ2-5; the D gene is possibly TRBD1 (6 bases). Germline assignment: CDR1 SQVTM and CDR2 ANQGSEA. CDR3 length: 11 residues. Here the CDR3 DNA reads TGCAACGTAGGACAGCAAGAGACCCAGTACATC. Its protein product is CNVGQQETQYI.

Remarks on this clonotype: A junction boundary mismatches the germline segment, possibly from a read error. The V gene is TRBV20-1, the J gene TRBJ2-2; 8 nucleotides line up with TRBD2. This CDR3 has 16 amino acids. The germline V gene has CDR1 DFQATT and CDR2 SNEGSKA (reference sequence). As DNA, the CDR3 is TGCAGTGCTAGAGCCCCCAGCGGGAGACCCACCGGGGAGCTGCTTTTT. Its protein is CSARAPSGRPTGELLF.

This clonotype showed up many times. V usage is TRBV13 and J usage is TRBJ2-7, with 7 bases identical to TRBD1. Looked up from germline, CDR1 is PRHDT and CDR2 is FYEKMQ (reference sequence). The CDR3 is 13 residues long. V gave up 5 bases and J gave up 6 bases; unmatched junction bases: 7. CDR3 sequence (DNA): TGTGCCAGCAGCATCCGGCAGGGGGTCGAGCAGTACTTC. This gives the protein CASSIRQGVEQYF.